Below, one T cell receptor (beta chain) is given with its context. This clone was seen a few times. Its cognate antigen has yet to be identified. Base qualities were left out, and no much larger clone turns up one base away. The CDR3, from cysteine to phenylalanine, totals 10 residues. Just the 30-base CDR3 DNA is kept, in frame starting at base 1. The cohort consisted of more than 650 healthy bone marrow donors. Cohort members were all nominally healthy when sampled, although unrecorded immune exposures were likely present. The donor tested CMV seropositive and was one of the 289 seropositive cohort members. A peripheral blood sample was collected from each donor, and TCR beta sequencing was performed on peripheral blood mononuclear cells. Genomic DNA extraction from the blood cell samples was performed with the Qiagen DNeasy Blood Extraction Kit. This sample was included in a study of cytomegalovirus exposure and HLA in healthy donors (dated by TCRdb to about 2017). Looking at the study overall: According to an earlier analysis of 550 to 750 of the donors, some 180 million T cells yielded roughly 110 million unique TCR beta sequences and approximately 300 Gb of sequence data. To predict cytomegalovirus infection status, the study brought together high-throughput TCR immunosequencing, statistical association of individual TCRs with disease status, and machine learning. A later analysis re-examined previously published TCR beta repertoires from about 700 donors and added high-resolution HLA genotyping to investigate patterns of TCR occurrence. In the later analysis, no new phenotypic data were used to find candidate immune exposures; instead, reliance was placed on TCR beta sequences and their occurrence across donors. Donor age, sex, ethnicity and CMV serostatus were compiled alongside the repertoire data. Among around 400 genotyped donors of the cohort, an average of roughly 240,000 unique TCR beta nucleotide sequences were sequenced per donor, roughly a sixth of them non-productive. The number of typed donors differed by locus: roughly 629-640 for A, B, C, DRB1 and DQB1; 500 to 550 for DQA1; fewer than 610 for DPA1; and some 450 for DPB1. A separate validation cohort of roughly 130 different subjects was used in addition to the approximately 640-subject first cohort. Approximately 310 gigabases of sequencing data and roughly 80 million unique TCR sequences made up an early release that covered nearly 650 HLA-typed donors. HLA typing included class I and class II loci at four-digit resolution. Five DR-DQ haplotypes were handled as single units for association and clustering because linkage in the cohort was strong. Every repertoire in the discovery cohort had been generated on one and the same sequencing platform. In an earlier analysis of roughly 580 of the donors, high-throughput TCR beta sequencing was used to judge whether each TCR beta V gene segment behaved as functional or pseudogenic. A later genetic analysis used genome-wide SNP genotypes for about three fifths of the 666 donors, treating that subset as a discovery cohort. The study aimed to test whether signatures of past pathogen exposure could be identified by cataloging public T cell receptors. Among the approximately 430 genotyped donors, around 79% belonged to the genetic ancestry cluster associated with self-reported Caucasian donors. Using immunosequencing, the study profiled T cell repertoires from some 670 subjects and related those repertoires to cytomegalovirus serostatus.

Library preparation was by the immunoSEQ multiplex PCR assay. For the multiplex PCR, a mixture combining 60 forward primers for TCR Vbeta segments and 13 reverse primers for TCR Jbeta segments was used. A multiplex PCR assay on genomic DNA amplified the CDR3 region of rearranged TCR beta genes. The amplified TCR beta libraries were sequenced on the Illumina HiSeq System as 87-base-pair reads. In the authors' own workflow: Across the roughly 670 repertoires, a later analysis counted 78 million or so unique TCR beta chains, some 11 million of which were shared by at least two donors. Raw reads were error-corrected and collapsed into unique sequences by a nearest-neighbor algorithm in which closely related sequences were merged to remove PCR and sequencing errors. CDR3 sequences were aligned to IMGT reference sequences to assign V, D and J gene segments. Each retained sequence needed at least a six-nucleotide match to both a V gene segment and a J gene segment. A rearrangement counted as productive if the CDR3 had no stop codons and remained in frame with V and J, and every other rearrangement counted as non-productive. CDR3 was defined according to IMGT convention as the region running from the second conserved V-encoded cysteine to the conserved J-encoded phenylalanine. Sequences without an unambiguous match to a single V gene segment were excluded from the earlier analysis of about 640 of the donors. An earlier analysis of several hundred of the donors classified V segments as functional when productive rearrangements were above 56.7% and as segregating when the standard deviation between donors was above 5%. A statistical classification framework was built for diagnosing cytomegalovirus status from the catalog of TCR beta chain sequences. In a later analysis, V and J genes were assigned by comparing TCR nucleotide sequences against IMGT/GENE-DB human TR gene sequences. A later analysis assigned CDR3 sequences and most-parsimonious VDJ recombination scenarios with the TCRdist pipeline. A later analysis defined each TCR beta chain by its CDR3 amino acid sequence plus V-gene family, and excluded reads lacking a unique V-gene family. To address suspected cross-contamination and a sequencing artifact, a later analysis removed roughly 640 highly shared, low-generation-probability nucleotide sequences. In a later analysis, a clonal expansion index for each public chain was calculated from normalized within-repertoire ranks of inferred template counts. In a later analysis, generation probabilities were computed using a VDJ recombination model fitted to out-of-frame rearrangements, and the results were checked against IGoR. In a later analysis, hypergeometric tests were used to score TCR-TCR, TCR-HLA and TCR-CMV co-occurrence, with a repertoire-size bias correction applied to TCR pairs. A later analysis estimated false discovery rates by permuting HLA or CMV assignments 20 times. In a later analysis, co-occurring TCRs were grouped using DBSCAN, with TCRdist sequence similarity added in when clustering inside HLA-allele-positive subsets. For co-occurrence clustering, repertoires with fewer than 30,000 or more than 120,000 public chains were excluded, along with four to six repertoires with anomalous nucleotide sharing. The clones in this table, taken by TCRdb from immuneACCESS, are in-frame only. Not every clone is retained; where verified, under half of the shortfall comes from an unresolved V gene, and the cause of the rest is unknown. V and J calls and clone size follow that table, whereas D and trimming were derived from the DNA. The sample includes approximately 130,000 clones, with around 70% observed a single time. Approximately 2.6% of the sample rests with the top ten.

General findings and caveats noted by the study authors: Correlated functional status among segregating V segments might reflect linkage disequilibrium, but an unknown experimental factor could not be ruled out. The earlier analysis of some 560 of the donors excluded some 15 rarely observed V segments, including chromosome 9 orphons, because counts were too low. According to a later analysis, TCR association rates differed among HLA loci, with DRB1 alleles showing the most associated TCRs and HLA-C alleles showing the fewest. Presence/absence analyses assumed roughly uniform sequencing depth across donors, an assumption that may not hold. It was suggested by the authors that the approach could potentially be generalized to other disease states and immunological phenotypes. A total of 150 to 200 TCR beta chains were listed by the study as associated with cytomegalovirus. A later analysis found that most CMV-associated TCR beta chains appeared HLA-restricted, with HLA associations seemingly driven largely by CMV exposure. Some IMGT-functional V segments, including TRBV6-2 and TRBV6-3, could not be distinguished by the 87-base-pair reads and were therefore excluded. In a later genetic analysis, a missense DCLRE1C variant was associated with V-gene and J-gene trimming of TCR beta chains, and the association was replicated in an independent cohort. The classifier was reported to diagnose cytomegalovirus status with high specificity and sensitivity in both the original cohort and the validation cohort. A later analysis reported that several top co-occurrence clusters appeared linked to parvovirus B19, influenza, CMV and Epstein-Barr virus. Immune exposure information for the cohort was limited to CMV serostatus. This cohort had only TCR beta chains sequenced, and the lack of alpha or paired-chain data limited which features could be detected. Most TCR sequences were observed very rarely across donors, whereas some public TCRs were present in many individuals. In a later analysis, around 17,000 TCR beta sequences were associated with specific HLA alleles at a false discovery rate of 0.05. Because HLA typing was missing for some donors at each locus, association tests included only the typed subset. An earlier analysis of around 500 of the donors showed that most TCR beta V segments appeared in productive rearrangements either about 90% or about 30% of the time, which broadly matched IMGT annotations. A later genetic analysis reported fewer N-insertions in productive TCRs among donors in an Asian-associated ancestry cluster than the roughly 700-donor mean. In a later analysis, HLA-associated TCR beta chains showed more clonal expansion and lower generation probabilities than non-associated chains that were equally common. In vitro tests confirmed that three of the cytomegalovirus-associated TCR beta chains recognize cytomegalovirus antigens. A further reported finding was that TCR beta sequences accurately predicted the HLA-A and HLA-B alleles for most subjects in the first cohort. Strong co-occurrence of HLA alleles, especially DR and DQ, made assigning TCR associations to individual alleles difficult. A group of highly shared sequence variants was considered likely to be a technical artifact of the sequencing pipeline.

The sequenced sample consisted of PBMCs. This clonotype originated in a woman aged 60 to 75 in good health and CMV-seropositive. The V gene is TRBV21-1 and the J gene is TRBJ1-1. TRBV21-1 is an annotated pseudogene. Here the CDR3 is given as CASSLTEAFF. The nucleotide sequence reads as follows: TGTGCCAGCAGCCTGACTGAAGCTTTCTTT.